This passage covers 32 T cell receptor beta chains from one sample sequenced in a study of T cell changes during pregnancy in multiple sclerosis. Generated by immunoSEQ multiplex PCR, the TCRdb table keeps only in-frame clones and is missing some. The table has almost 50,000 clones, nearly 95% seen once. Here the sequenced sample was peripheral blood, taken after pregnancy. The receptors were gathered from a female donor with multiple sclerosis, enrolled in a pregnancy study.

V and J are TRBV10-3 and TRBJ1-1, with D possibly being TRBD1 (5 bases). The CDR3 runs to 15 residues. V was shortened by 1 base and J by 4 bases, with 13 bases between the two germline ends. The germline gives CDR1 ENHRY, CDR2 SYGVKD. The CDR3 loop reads CAISELGGDGTEAFF. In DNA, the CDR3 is TGTGCCATCAGTGAGTTGGGGGGTGATGGCACTGAAGCTTTCTTT.

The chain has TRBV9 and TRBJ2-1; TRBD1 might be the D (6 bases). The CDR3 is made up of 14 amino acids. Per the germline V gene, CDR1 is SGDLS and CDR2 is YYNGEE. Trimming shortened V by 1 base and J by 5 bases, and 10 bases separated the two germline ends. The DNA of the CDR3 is TGTGCCAGCAGCGTACCGGACAGTAACAATGAGCAGTTCTTC. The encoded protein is CASSVPDSNNEQFF.

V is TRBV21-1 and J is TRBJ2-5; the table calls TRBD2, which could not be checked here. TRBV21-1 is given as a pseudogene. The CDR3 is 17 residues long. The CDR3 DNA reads TGTGCCAGCAGCAAGGGCGGAACGGGGGGCCAGCAAGAGACCCAGTACTTC. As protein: CASSKGGTGGQQETQYF.

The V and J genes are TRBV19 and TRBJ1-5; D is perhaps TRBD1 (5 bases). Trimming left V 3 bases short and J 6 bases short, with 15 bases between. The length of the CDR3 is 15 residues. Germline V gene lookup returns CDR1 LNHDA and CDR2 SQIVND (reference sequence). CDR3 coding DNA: TGTGCCAGTAGTATTGGCCGATCCAGGGTTCAGCCCCAGCATTTT. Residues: CASSIGRSRVQPQHF.

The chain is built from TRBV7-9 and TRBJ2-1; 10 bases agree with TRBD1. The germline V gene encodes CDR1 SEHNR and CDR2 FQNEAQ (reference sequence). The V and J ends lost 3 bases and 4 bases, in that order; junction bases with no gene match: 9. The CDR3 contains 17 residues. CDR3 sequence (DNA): TGTGCCAGCAGCTTCGGGGGACAGGGGAAACTGTACAATGAGCAGTTCTTC. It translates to CASSFGGQGKLYNEQFF.

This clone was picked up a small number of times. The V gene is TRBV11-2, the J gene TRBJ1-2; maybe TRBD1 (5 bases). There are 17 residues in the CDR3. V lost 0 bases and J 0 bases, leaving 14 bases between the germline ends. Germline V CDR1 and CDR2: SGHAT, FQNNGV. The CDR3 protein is CASSLEPGQPPNYGYTF. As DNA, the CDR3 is TGTGCCAGCAGCTTAGAGCCCGGACAACCTCCTAACTATGGCTACACCTTC. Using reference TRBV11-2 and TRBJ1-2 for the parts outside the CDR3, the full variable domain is EAGVAQSPRYKIIEKRQSVAFWCNPISGHATLYWYQQILGQGPKLLIQFQNNGVVDDSQLPKDRFSAERLKGVDSTLKIQPAKLEDSAVYLCASSLEPGQPPNYGYTFGSGTRLTVV.

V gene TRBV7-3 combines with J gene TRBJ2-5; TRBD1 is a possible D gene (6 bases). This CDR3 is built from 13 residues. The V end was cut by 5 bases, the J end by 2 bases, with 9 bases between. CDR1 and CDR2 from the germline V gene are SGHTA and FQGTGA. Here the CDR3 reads CASSPDRQETQYF. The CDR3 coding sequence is TGTGCCAGCAGCCCGGACAGACAAGAGACCCAGTACTTC.

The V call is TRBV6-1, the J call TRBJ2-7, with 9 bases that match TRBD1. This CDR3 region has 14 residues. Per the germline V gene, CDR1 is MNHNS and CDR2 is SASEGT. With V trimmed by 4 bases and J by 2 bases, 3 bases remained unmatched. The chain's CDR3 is CASSVDRGAYEQYF. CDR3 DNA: TGTGCCAGCAGTGTCGACAGGGGGGCCTACGAGCAGTACTTC.

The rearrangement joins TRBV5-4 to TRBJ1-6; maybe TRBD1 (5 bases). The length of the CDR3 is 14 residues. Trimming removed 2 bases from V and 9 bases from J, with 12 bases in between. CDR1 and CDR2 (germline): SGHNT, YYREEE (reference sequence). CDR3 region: CASSLAGPPSPLHF. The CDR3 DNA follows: TGTGCCAGCAGCTTAGCAGGGCCGCCTTCACCCCTCCACTTT.

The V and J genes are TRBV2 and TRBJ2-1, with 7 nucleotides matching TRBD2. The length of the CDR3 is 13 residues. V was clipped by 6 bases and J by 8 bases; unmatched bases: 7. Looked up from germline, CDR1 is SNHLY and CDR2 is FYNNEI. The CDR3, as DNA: TGTGCCAGCAGGAGAGCGGGGCAGGATGAGCAGTTCTTC. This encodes CASRRAGQDEQFF.

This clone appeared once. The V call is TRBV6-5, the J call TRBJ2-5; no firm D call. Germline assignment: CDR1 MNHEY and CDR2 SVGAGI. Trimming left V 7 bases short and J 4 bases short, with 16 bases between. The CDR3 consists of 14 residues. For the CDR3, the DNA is TGTGCCAGCAACGATCGGCCTTTAGCAGAGACCCAGTACTTC. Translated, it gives CASNDRPLAETQYF.

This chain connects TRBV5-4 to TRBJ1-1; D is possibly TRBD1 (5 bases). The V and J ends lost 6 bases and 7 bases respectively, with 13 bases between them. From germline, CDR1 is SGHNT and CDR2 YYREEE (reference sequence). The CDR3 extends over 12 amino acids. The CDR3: CASTAGGFEAFF. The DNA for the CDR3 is TGTGCCAGCACCGCCGGGGGGTTTGAAGCTTTCTTT. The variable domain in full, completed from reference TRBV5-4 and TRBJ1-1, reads ETGVTQSPTHLIKTRGQQVTLRCSSQSGHNTVSWYQQALGQGPQFIFQYYREEENGRGNFPPRFSGLQFPNYSSELNVNALELDDSALYLCASTAGGFEAFFGQGTRLTVV.

CDR3 nucleotides: TGTGCCAGTAGTTTTCTAACAGGGTGGACTGAAGCTTTCTTT. Amino acids: CASSFLTGWTEAFF. The chain couples TRBV19 to TRBJ1-1; tentatively, D is TRBD1 (6 bases). Per the germline V gene, CDR1 is LNHDA and CDR2 is SQIVND (reference sequence). The CDR3 is 14 residues long. Trimming left V 5 bases short and J 5 bases short, with 15 bases between.

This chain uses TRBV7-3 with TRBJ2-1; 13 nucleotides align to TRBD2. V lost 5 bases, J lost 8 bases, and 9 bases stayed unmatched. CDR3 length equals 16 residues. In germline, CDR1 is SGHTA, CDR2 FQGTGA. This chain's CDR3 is CASSLEGTSGAYEQFF. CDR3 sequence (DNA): TGTGCCAGCAGCCTTGAGGGGACTAGCGGGGCCTATGAGCAGTTCTTC. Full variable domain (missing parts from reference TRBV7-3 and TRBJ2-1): GAGVSQTPSNKVTEKGKYVELRCDPISGHTALYWYRQSLGQGPEFLIYFQGTGAADDSGLPNDRFFAVRPEGSVSTLKIQRTERGDSAVYLCASSLEGTSGAYEQFFGPGTRLTVL.

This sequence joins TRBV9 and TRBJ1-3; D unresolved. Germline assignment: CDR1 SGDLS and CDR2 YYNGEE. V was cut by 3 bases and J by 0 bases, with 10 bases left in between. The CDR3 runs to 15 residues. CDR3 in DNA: TGTGCCAGCAGCGCCTCCGGGTCCTCTGGAAACACCATATATTTT. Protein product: CASSASGSSGNTIYF.

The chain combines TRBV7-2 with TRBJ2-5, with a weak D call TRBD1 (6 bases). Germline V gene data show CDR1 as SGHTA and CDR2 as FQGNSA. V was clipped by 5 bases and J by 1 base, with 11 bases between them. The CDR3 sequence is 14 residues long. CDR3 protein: CASSPVRGQETQYF. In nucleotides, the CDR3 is TGTGCCAGCAGCCCCGTCAGGGGCCAAGAGACCCAGTACTTC.

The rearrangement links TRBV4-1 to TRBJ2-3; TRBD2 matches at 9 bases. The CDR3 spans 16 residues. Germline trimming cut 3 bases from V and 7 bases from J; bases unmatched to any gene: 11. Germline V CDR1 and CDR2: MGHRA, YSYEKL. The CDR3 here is CASSHNAGGNLYTQYF. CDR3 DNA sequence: TGCGCCAGCAGCCATAATGCGGGGGGGAATTTGTATACGCAGTATTTT.

The CDR3 region is CASSLGQGGNIQYF. Written as DNA, the CDR3 is TGTGCCAGCAGCCTAGGACAGGGGGGTAACATTCAGTACTTC. The V call is TRBV6-5, the J call TRBJ2-4, with 10 nucleotides matching TRBD1. This CDR3 spans 14 amino acids. The ends lost 6 bases at V and 7 bases at J; junction bases unmatched: 6. Germline CDR1 is MNHEY and CDR2 is SVGAGI.

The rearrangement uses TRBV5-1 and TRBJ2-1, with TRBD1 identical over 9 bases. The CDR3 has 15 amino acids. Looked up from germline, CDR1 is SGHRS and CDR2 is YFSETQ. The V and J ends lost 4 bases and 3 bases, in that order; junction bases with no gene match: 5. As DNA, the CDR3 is TGCGCCAGCAGCCCCGGGACAGGGTTCTACAATGAGCAGTTCTTC. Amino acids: CASSPGTGFYNEQFF.

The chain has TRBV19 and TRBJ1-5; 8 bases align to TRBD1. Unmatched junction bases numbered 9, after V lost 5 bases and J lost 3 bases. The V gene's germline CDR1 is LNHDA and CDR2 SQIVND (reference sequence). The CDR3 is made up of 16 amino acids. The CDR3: CASSRQGQGFNQPQHF. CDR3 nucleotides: TGTGCCAGTAGTCGCCAAGGACAGGGTTTCAATCAGCCCCAGCATTTT.

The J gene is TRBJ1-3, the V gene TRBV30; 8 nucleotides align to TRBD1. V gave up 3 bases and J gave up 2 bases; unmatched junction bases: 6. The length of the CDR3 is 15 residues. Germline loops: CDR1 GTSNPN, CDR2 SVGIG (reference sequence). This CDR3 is CAWRWARGPGNTIYF. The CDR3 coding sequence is TGTGCCTGGAGGTGGGCCAGGGGGCCTGGAAACACCATATATTTT.

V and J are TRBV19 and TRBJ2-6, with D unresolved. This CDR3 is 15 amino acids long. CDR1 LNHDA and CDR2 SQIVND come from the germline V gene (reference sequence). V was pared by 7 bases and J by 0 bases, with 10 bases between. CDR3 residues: CASIRQASGANVLTF. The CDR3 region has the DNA TGTGCCAGTATAAGGCAGGCCTCTGGGGCCAACGTCCTGACTTTC.

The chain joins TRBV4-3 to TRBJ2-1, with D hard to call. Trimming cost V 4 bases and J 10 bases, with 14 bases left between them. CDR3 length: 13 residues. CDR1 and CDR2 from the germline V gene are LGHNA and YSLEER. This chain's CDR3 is CASSPEPRREQFF. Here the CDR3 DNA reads TGCGCCAGCAGCCCAGAGCCCCGGAGAGAGCAGTTCTTC.

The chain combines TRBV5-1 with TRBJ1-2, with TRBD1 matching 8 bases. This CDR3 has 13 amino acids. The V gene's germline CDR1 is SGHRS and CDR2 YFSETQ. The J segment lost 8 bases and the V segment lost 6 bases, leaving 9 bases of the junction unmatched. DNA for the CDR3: TGCGCCAGCACCGAATCCGGGACAGGAGGCTACACCTTC. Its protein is CASTESGTGGYTF.

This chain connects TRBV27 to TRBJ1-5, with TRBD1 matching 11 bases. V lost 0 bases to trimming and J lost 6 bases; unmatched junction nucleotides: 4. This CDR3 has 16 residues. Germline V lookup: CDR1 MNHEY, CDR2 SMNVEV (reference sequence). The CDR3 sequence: CASSLSGGTGGQPQHF. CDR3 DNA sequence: TGTGCCAGCAGTTTATCCGGCGGGACAGGGGGTCAGCCCCAGCATTTT.

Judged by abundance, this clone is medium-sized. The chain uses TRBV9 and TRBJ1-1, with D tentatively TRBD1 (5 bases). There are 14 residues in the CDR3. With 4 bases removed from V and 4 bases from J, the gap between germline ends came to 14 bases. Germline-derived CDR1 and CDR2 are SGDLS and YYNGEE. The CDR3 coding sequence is TGTGCCAGCAGCCGCTTTATCGGGGGCACTGAAGCTTTCTTT. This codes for CASSRFIGGTEAFF.

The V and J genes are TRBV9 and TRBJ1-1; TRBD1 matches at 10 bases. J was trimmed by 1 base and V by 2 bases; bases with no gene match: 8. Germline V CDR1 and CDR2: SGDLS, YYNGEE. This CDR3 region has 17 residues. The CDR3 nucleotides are TGTGCCAGCAGCGTCGACAGGGGGCTGCATTCGAACACTGAAGCTTTCTTT. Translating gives CASSVDRGLHSNTEAFF.

The CDR3 nucleotides read TGTGCCAGCAGGACACCCGAGGGTTCCGTCAACACTGAAGCTTTCTTT. Protein product: CASRTPEGSVNTEAFF. V and J are TRBV28 and TRBJ1-1; the D is unclear. The germline CDR1 and CDR2 sequences are MDHEN and SYDVKM. This CDR3 contains 16 residues. V was cut by 6 bases and J by 2 bases, with 19 bases left in between.

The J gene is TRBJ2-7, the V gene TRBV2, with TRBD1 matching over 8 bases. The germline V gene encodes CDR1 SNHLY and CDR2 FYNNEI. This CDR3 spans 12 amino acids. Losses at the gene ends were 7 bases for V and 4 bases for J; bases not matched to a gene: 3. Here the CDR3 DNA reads TGTGCCAGCAACAGGGGGAGTTACGAGCAGTACTTC. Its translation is CASNRGSYEQYF.

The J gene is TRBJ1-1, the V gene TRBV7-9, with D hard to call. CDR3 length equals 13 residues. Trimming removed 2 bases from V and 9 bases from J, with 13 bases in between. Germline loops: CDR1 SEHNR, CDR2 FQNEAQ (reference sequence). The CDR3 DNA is TGTGCCAGCAGCTTAACGACGGGGAGGAAAGCTTTCTTT. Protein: CASSLTTGRKAFF.

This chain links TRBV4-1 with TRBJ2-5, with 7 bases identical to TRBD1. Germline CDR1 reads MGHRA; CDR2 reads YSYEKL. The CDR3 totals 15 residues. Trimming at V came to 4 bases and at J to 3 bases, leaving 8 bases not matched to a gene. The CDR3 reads CASSRGRQGEETQYF. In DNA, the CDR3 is TGCGCCAGCAGCCGAGGTAGACAGGGAGAAGAGACCCAGTACTTC.

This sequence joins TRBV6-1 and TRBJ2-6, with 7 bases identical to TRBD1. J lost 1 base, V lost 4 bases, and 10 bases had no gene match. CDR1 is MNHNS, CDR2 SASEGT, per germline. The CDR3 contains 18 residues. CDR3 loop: CASSAAGQAFSGANVLTF. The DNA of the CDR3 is TGTGCCAGCAGTGCCGCCGGACAGGCCTTTTCTGGGGCCAACGTCCTGACTTTC.